Presented here are 31 T cell receptor beta chains from one specimen sequenced in a study of T cell clones after liver transplantation. The method was immunoSEQ multiplex PCR; TCRdb's version includes in-frame clones alone and lacks a portion of them. The table lists tens of thousands of clones, about 82% of them singletons, with approximately 0.45% in the top ten. This material consisted of CD4+ T cells from blood, taken 45 to 47 months after liver transplant. These receptors all come from a human patient who received a liver transplant. Some of the T cells might come from the graft donor.

The chain recombines TRBV9 with TRBJ2-3, with D unclear. From germline, CDR1 is SGDLS and CDR2 YYNGEE. CDR3 length: 14 residues. V was clipped by 3 bases and J by 6 bases, with 14 bases between them. As DNA, the CDR3 is TGTGCCAGCAGCGCTCCGGGCCTCTGGGATACGCAGTATTTT. Its translation: CASSAPGLWDTQYF.

V usage is TRBV29-1 and J usage is TRBJ2-1, with 11 bases aligning to TRBD1. Germline V gene sequence: CDR1 SQVTM, CDR2 ANQGSEA. The CDR3 sequence is 13 residues long. The CDR3 DNA sequence: TGCAACGGGGGGACAGGGGGATACAATGAGCAGTTCTTC. Amino acids: CNGGTGGYNEQFF.

The chain recombines TRBV6-6 with TRBJ2-5, with a tentative D call TRBD1 (5 bases). Germline lookup yields CDR1 MNHNY and CDR2 SVGAGI (reference sequence). CDR3 length: 16 residues. Trimming shortened V by 6 bases and J by 7 bases, and 24 bases separated the two germline ends. CDR3 residues: CASRETRTYQFGTQYF. CDR3 in DNA: TGTGCCAGCAGGGAGACCCGGACATATCAGTTTGGGACCCAGTACTTC.

This clone came up a few times. The CDR3 region is CASSPRQGGALNYGYTF. The CDR3 DNA reads TGTGCCAGCTCACCACGACAGGGGGGCGCCCTTAACTATGGCTACACCTTC. The rearrangement joins TRBV18 to TRBJ1-2, with TRBD1 identical over 9 bases. The trim removed 1 base at V and 1 base at J, leaving 7 bases unmatched. CDR3 size: 17 residues. Germline V gives CDR1 KGHSH, CDR2 LQKENI.

This chain joins TRBV7-9 and TRBJ2-1; 8 positions agree with TRBD2. The germline V gene has CDR1 SEHNR and CDR2 FQNEAQ (reference sequence). CDR3 length: 13 residues. Germline trimming cut 11 bases from V and 3 bases from J; bases unmatched to any gene: 6. CDR3 sequence (DNA): TGTGCCGCGGGGGGCAATCGCTACAATGAGCAGTTCTTC. Translating gives CAAGGNRYNEQFF.

The chain uses TRBV28 and TRBJ1-2; 11 positions agree with TRBD1. The junction had 12 bases not matched to a gene; V was cut back by 5 bases and J by 7 bases. Looked up from germline, CDR1 is MDHEN and CDR2 is SYDVKM. The CDR3 contains 16 residues. As DNA, the CDR3 is TGTGCCAGCAGTGACCCTGGGACAGGGGGATATTTTGGCTACACCTTC. As protein: CASSDPGTGGYFGYTF.

This clone showed up just a few times. The chain joins TRBV5-1 to TRBJ2-2; 13 bases are a match to TRBD2. CDR3 length: 17 amino acids. Trimming removed 4 bases from V and 2 bases from J; junction bases left unmatched: 5. The germline gives CDR1 SGHRS, CDR2 YFSETQ. The CDR3: CASSPSGLAGNTGELFF. In DNA form, the CDR3 reads TGCGCCAGCAGCCCGTCGGGACTAGCGGGAAACACCGGGGAGCTGTTTTTT.

The count of this clone is one. This sequence joins TRBV28 and TRBJ1-4, with D possibly matching TRBD1 (6 bases). With 9 bases removed from V and 4 bases from J, the gap between germline ends came to 15 bases. This CDR3 has 14 residues. Per germline, CDR1 MDHEN and CDR2 SYDVKM. CDR3 protein: CASALGGVNEKLFF. The CDR3 nucleotides read TGTGCCAGTGCCTTAGGGGGAGTTAATGAAAAACTGTTTTTT.

The V call is TRBV10-3, the J call TRBJ2-7; possible D gene TRBD1, 6 bases. The V end was cut by 5 bases, the J end by 3 bases, with 14 bases between. This CDR3 has 14 amino acids. Germline loops: CDR1 ENHRY, CDR2 SYGVKD. CDR3: CAISPSKQGYEQYF. For the CDR3, the DNA is TGTGCCATCAGTCCTTCTAAACAGGGCTACGAGCAGTACTTC.

The genes are TRBV9 and TRBJ2-2; D ambiguous. The CDR3 sequence is 16 residues long. Trimming removed 3 bases at V and 2 bases at J, with 14 bases between. The germline V gene encodes CDR1 SGDLS and CDR2 YYNGEE. The CDR3 DNA sequence: TGTGCCAGCAGCGATCCTCGGGTGACAAACACCGGGGAGCTGTTTTTT. Translation gives CASSDPRVTNTGELFF.

This chain connects TRBV5-1 to TRBJ2-5; D unresolved. The germline V gene has CDR1 SGHRS and CDR2 YFSETQ. This CDR3 has 15 amino acids. Trimming cost V 1 base and J 5 bases, with 15 bases left between them. This chain's CDR3 is CASSLSTSMGETQYF. The CDR3 DNA reads TGCGCCAGCAGCTTGTCCACCTCAATGGGGGAGACCCAGTACTTC.

The V call is TRBV29-1, the J call TRBJ2-5; 9 bases are a match to TRBD2. The CDR3 contains 14 residues. V dropped 5 bases and J dropped 5; count of bases not matched to a gene: 9. Germline CDR1 reads SQVTM; CDR2 reads ANQGSEA. CDR3 DNA sequence: TGCAGCGTTTCTGGGGCGGGAGGGCCTGAGACCCAGTACTTC. Translation: CSVSGAGGPETQYF. The full variable domain, rest sourced from reference TRBV29-1 and TRBJ2-5, is SAVISQKPSRDICQRGTSLTIQCQVDSQVTMMFWYRQQPGQSLTLIATANQGSEATYESGFVIDKFPISRPNLTFSTLTVSNMSPEDSSIYLCSVSGAGGPETQYFGPGTRLLVL.

The rearrangement uses TRBV4-3 and TRBJ2-1; unclear D gene. Trimming took 0 bases from V and 5 from J, leaving 8 bases between them. Germline V gene sequence: CDR1 LGHNA, CDR2 YSLEER. The CDR3 runs to 14 residues. CDR3 residues: CASSQDLTNNEQFF. The CDR3 DNA is TGCGCCAGCAGCCAAGATCTCACCAACAATGAGCAGTTCTTC.

The chain has TRBV5-1 and TRBJ2-7, with 9 nucleotides matching TRBD2. Per germline, CDR1 SGHRS and CDR2 YFSETQ. Trimming at V came to 5 bases and at J to 2 bases, leaving 5 bases not matched to a gene. The CDR3 has 14 residues. The CDR3 protein is CASRIAGDPYEQYF. CDR3 bases: TGCGCCAGCAGAATAGCGGGAGACCCCTACGAGCAGTACTTC. Full variable domain (rest looked up from reference TRBV5-1 and TRBJ2-7): KAGVTQTPRYLIKTRGQQVTLSCSPISGHRSVSWYQQTPGQGLQFLFEYFSETQRNKGNFPGRFSGRQFSNSRSEMNVSTLELGDSALYLCASRIAGDPYEQYFGPGTRLTVT.

The chain links TRBV28 to TRBJ2-2; D uncertain. Trimming removed 6 bases at V and 1 base at J, with 9 bases between. Germline V gene sequence: CDR1 MDHEN, CDR2 SYDVKM. The CDR3 has 14 amino acids. The CDR3 sequence: CASRLLGNTGELFF. The DNA of the CDR3 is TGTGCCAGCAGACTCCTAGGGAACACCGGGGAGCTGTTTTTT. Supplemented by reference TRBV28 and TRBJ2-2, the full variable domain reads DVKVTQSSRYLVKRTGEKVFLECVQDMDHENMFWYRQDPGLGLRLIYFSYDVKMKEKGDIPEGYSVSREKKERFSLILESASTNQTSMYLCASRLLGNTGELFFGEGSRLTVL.

The V and J genes are TRBV15 and TRBJ2-1; D may be TRBD1 or TRBD2 (5 bases each). CDR3 size: 14 residues. V was cut by 0 bases and J by 9 bases, with 12 bases left in between. The germline CDR1 and CDR2 sequences are LNHNV and YYDKDF (reference sequence). The CDR3 DNA is TGTGCCACCAGCAGAGATTTCGGGGCATCTGAGCAGTTCTTC. This encodes CATSRDFGASEQFF. Full variable domain (missing parts from reference TRBV15 and TRBJ2-1): DAMVIQNPRYQVTQFGKPVTLSCSQTLNHNVMYWYQQKSSQAPKLLFHYYDKDFNNEADTPDNFQSRRPNTSFCFLDIRSPGLGDTAMYLCATSRDFGASEQFFGPGTRLTVL.

This rearrangement joins TRBV28 to TRBJ2-2, with no clear D. V lost 5 bases, J lost 7 bases, and 11 bases lay in between. The germline V gene has CDR1 MDHEN and CDR2 SYDVKM. This CDR3 is built from 13 residues. For the CDR3, the DNA is TGTGCCAGCAGTCCGACGTGGGTCGGGGAGCTGTTTTTT. Its translation: CASSPTWVGELFF. The variable domain in full, completed from reference TRBV28 and TRBJ2-2, reads DVKVTQSSRYLVKRTGEKVFLECVQDMDHENMFWYRQDPGLGLRLIYFSYDVKMKEKGDIPEGYSVSREKKERFSLILESASTNQTSMYLCASSPTWVGELFFGEGSRLTVL.

This chain uses TRBV7-2 with TRBJ2-1, with TRBD1 identical over 8 bases. This CDR3 region has 15 residues. V shed 7 bases, J shed 2 bases, and the junction held 7 bases outside the gene matches. CDR1 is SGHTA, CDR2 FQGNSA, per germline. CDR3: CASTGTGSPYNEQFF. Here the CDR3 DNA reads TGTGCCAGCACAGGGACAGGCTCCCCCTACAATGAGCAGTTCTTC.

This clone was found once. The chain employs TRBV6-6 and TRBJ1-1, with D possibly being TRBD1 (6 bases). The CDR3 is 15 amino acids. Germline loops: CDR1 MNHNY, CDR2 SVGAGI (reference sequence). V was pared by 2 bases and J by 3 bases, with 13 bases between. CDR3 bases: TGTGCCAGCAGTTACACGGACAGTGGGGACACTGAAGCTTTCTTT. It yields the protein CASSYTDSGDTEAFF.

The rearrangement joins TRBV19 to TRBJ1-5; possibly TRBD1 for D (5 bases). Per the germline V gene, CDR1 is LNHDA and CDR2 is SQIVND (reference sequence). The CDR3 contains 12 residues. The V end was cut by 3 bases, the J end by 9 bases, with 9 bases between. The CDR3 coding sequence is TGTGCCAGTAGTATGGTGCAGGGGCCCCAGCATTTT. This translates into CASSMVQGPQHF. Together with reference TRBV19 and TRBJ1-5, the CDR3 gives the full variable domain: DGGITQSPKYLFRKEGQNVTLSCEQNLNHDAMYWYRQDPGQGLRLIYYSQIVNDFQKGDIAEGYSVSREKKESFPLTVTSAQKNPTAFYLCASSMVQGPQHFGDGTRLSIL.

The chain carries TRBV14 and TRBJ2-7, with 8 bases that match TRBD2. Losses at the gene ends were 3 bases for V and 0 bases for J; bases not matched to a gene: 4. The CDR3 consists of 15 residues. From germline, CDR1 is SGHDN and CDR2 FVKESK. This chain's CDR3 is CASSQAGGHSYEQYF. The CDR3 bases are TGTGCCAGCAGCCAGGCGGGAGGCCACTCCTACGAGCAGTACTTC.

The chain uses TRBV5-1 and TRBJ2-1; 9 bases fit TRBD2. The V gene end was trimmed by 6 bases and the J gene end by 7 bases; junction bases not matched to a gene: 11. Germline CDR1 SGHRS, CDR2 YFSETQ. The CDR3 sequence is 15 residues long. The CDR3 DNA sequence: TGCGCCAGCACCCTGGGGCCTAGCGGGAATAATGAGCAGTTCTTC. This gives the protein CASTLGPSGNNEQFF.

The chain is built from TRBV18 and TRBJ2-4; D might be TRBD1 or TRBD2, each matching 5 bases. The CDR3 has 15 residues. Germline V gene data show CDR1 as KGHSH and CDR2 as LQKENI. The V end lost 6 bases, the J end lost 9 bases, and 21 bases lay between the germline ends. CDR3 in amino acids: CASSPQSGTRGIQYF. The CDR3 DNA reads as TGTGCCAGCTCCCCGCAGTCCGGGACCAGAGGCATTCAGTACTTC. The full variable domain, its missing parts supplied by reference TRBV18 and TRBJ2-4, is NAGVMQNPRHLVRRRGQEARLRCSPMKGHSHVYWYRQLPEEGLKFMVYLQKENIIDESGMPKERFSAEFPKEGPSILRIQQVVRGDSAAYFCASSPQSGTRGIQYFGAGTRLSVL.

This rearrangement joins TRBV28 to TRBJ2-1, with D perhaps TRBD2 (5 bases). CDR3 length: 14 amino acids. Germline values: CDR1 MDHEN, CDR2 SYDVKM. V lost 6 bases to trimming and J lost 4 bases, with 13 bases between them. The CDR3 DNA reads TGTGCCAGCAGGGCCGGGATTTCGTACAATGAGCAGTTCTTC. It encodes CASRAGISYNEQFF.

The V call is TRBV27, the J call TRBJ2-7, with D perhaps TRBD1 (5 bases). From germline, CDR1 is MNHEY and CDR2 SMNVEV (reference sequence). Deletions cut 0 bases from V and 0 bases from J, with 9 bases between. The CDR3 is made up of 15 amino acids. CDR3 residues: CASSLSGVGSYEQYF. The CDR3 region has the DNA TGTGCCAGCAGTTTATCAGGGGTCGGCTCCTACGAGCAGTACTTC.

V and J are TRBV19 and TRBJ1-2; 9 nucleotides agree with TRBD1. Germline V gives CDR1 LNHDA, CDR2 SQIVND (reference sequence). This CDR3 has 16 residues. The junction had 7 bases not matched to a gene; V was cut back by 5 bases and J by 0 bases. CDR3 in DNA: TGTGCCAGTAGTCCCGGGACAGGGATAACTAACTATGGCTACACCTTC. This translates into CASSPGTGITNYGYTF.

The CDR3 nucleotides read TGTGCCAGCAGCTCGGGGGGGACCCGGGTTGCTAACTATGGCTACACCTTC. Translating it yields CASSSGGTRVANYGYTF. This chain connects TRBV7-2 to TRBJ1-2; the D gene is possibly TRBD1 (5 bases). CDR3 length: 17 amino acids. Germline-derived CDR1 and CDR2 are SGHTA and FQGNSA. The ends were cut back, 4 bases at V and 0 bases at J, with 18 bases in the middle.

The V gene is TRBV6-1, the J gene TRBJ2-5; D possibly corresponds to TRBD2 (7 bases). Germline V gives CDR1 MNHNS, CDR2 SASEGT. Trimming took 8 bases from V and 5 from J, leaving 18 bases between them. This CDR3 spans 14 amino acids. The CDR3 DNA is TGTGCCAGCCGAAGCCCCGGGGGGCGGGAGACCCAGTACTTC. Protein product: CASRSPGGRETQYF.

This clone showed up just once. The chain couples TRBV11-2 to TRBJ2-7; D is ambiguous. Germline lookup yields CDR1 SGHAT and CDR2 FQNNGV. The germline V and J ends were trimmed by 1 base and 3 bases, with 13 bases remaining between them. This CDR3 spans 15 amino acids. The CDR3 spells CASSLGPLFSYEQYF. Written as DNA, the CDR3 is TGTGCCAGCAGCTTAGGGCCCTTATTCAGCTACGAGCAGTACTTC.

This clone was picked up one time. The chain uses TRBV5-1 and TRBJ2-7; 8 bases match TRBD2. Germline lookup yields CDR1 SGHRS and CDR2 YFSETQ. CDR3 length: 18 residues. After removal of 1 base from V and 0 bases from J, the junction contained 12 bases not matched to a gene. DNA of the CDR3: TGCGCCAGCAGCTTGCGTCCTGGCGGGAGGCCCGCCTCCTACGAGCAGTACTTC. Protein product: CASSLRPGGRPASYEQYF.

J is TRBJ2-7 and V is TRBV6-5; a weak D match, TRBD1 (5 bases). The germline V and J ends were trimmed by 5 bases and 2 bases, with 10 bases remaining between them. This CDR3 spans 13 amino acids. The germline CDR1 and CDR2 sequences are MNHEY and SVGAGI. CDR3 in amino acids: CASSPPGTYEQYF. In DNA, the CDR3 is TGTGCCAGCAGTCCCCCAGGGACCTACGAGCAGTACTTC.